These T cell receptor beta chains were read from a single sample in a study of cytomegalovirus exposure and HLA in healthy donors. TCRdb's copy holds only in-frame clones and misses some; the assay was immunoSEQ multiplex PCR. The data contain roughly 100,000 clones, 65% to 85% of them seen just once; the ten biggest clones take up about 4.1%. The sample was PBMCs. The receptors were sampled from a middle-aged man in good health and CMV-seropositive. The CDR3 runs from the conserved cysteine through the conserved F or W. D genes are given only for firm matches. Some rows mark clone size as missing; the rest say once, few, many or name a class of expanded clone.

j_gene | len | v_gene | abundance | d_gene | CDR3aa | CDR3nt
TRBJ2-7 | 13 | TRBV28 | . | . | CASGTTGTYEQYF | TGTGCCAGCGGTACAACAGGGACCTACGAGCAGTACTTC
TRBJ2-1 | 17 | TRBV4-3 | . | TRBD2 | CASSPGGSGSTINEQFF | TGCGCCAGCAGCCCTGGGGGTAGCGGGAGTACTATCAATGAGCAGTTCTTC
TRBJ2-1 | 17 | TRBV5-4 | few | TRBD2 | CASSPPPRAGVANEQFF | TGTGCCAGCAGCCCGCCTCCCAGAGCGGGAGTTGCCAATGAGCAGTTCTTC
TRBJ2-3 | 18 | TRBV7-9 | few | TRBD2 | CASSLRRLAGGPSDTQYF | TGTGCCAGCAGCTTAAGACGACTAGCGGGAGGGCCATCAGATACGCAGTATTTT
TRBJ2-2 | 15 | TRBV18 | . | . | CASSPGPTATGELFF | TGTGCCAGCTCCCCTGGACCGACAGCCACCGGGGAGCTGTTTTTT
TRBJ2-7 | 15 | TRBV6-1 | . | TRBD1 | CASSVVPGQGYEQYF | TGTGCCAGCAGTGTTGTACCGGGACAGGGTTACGAGCAGTACTTC
TRBJ2-2 | 16 | TRBV10-3 | once | TRBD2 | CAISGRTSGMAGELFF | TGTGCCATCAGTGGAAGGACTAGCGGGATGGCCGGGGAGCTGTTTTTT
TRBJ2-7 | 14 | TRBV27 | . | TRBD1 | CASSLQGANYEQYF | TGTGCCAGCAGTTTACAGGGGGCAAACTACGAGCAGTACTTC
TRBJ2-2 | 16 | TRBV5-1 | . | TRBD2 | CASSGPSGRLSGELFF | TGCGCCAGCAGCGGCCCTAGCGGGAGATTGTCCGGGGAGCTGTTTTTT
TRBJ2-5 | 13 | TRBV7-6 | . | . | CASSLDPEETQYF | TGTGCCAGCAGCTTAGACCCAGAAGAGACCCAGTACTTC
TRBJ2-7 | 13 | TRBV29-1 | . | . | CSVAPGQRTEQYF | TGCAGCGTTGCCCCGGGACAACGAACCGAGCAGTACTTC
TRBJ2-3 | 17 | TRBV5-4 | . | TRBD2 | CASSSGLAGVSTDTQYF | TGTGCCAGCAGCTCGGGACTAGCGGGGGTTAGCACAGATACGCAGTATTTT
TRBJ1-4 | 16 | TRBV14 | . | TRBD1 | CASRWDRGERNEKLFF | TGTGCCAGCAGGTGGGACAGGGGAGAAAGAAATGAAAAACTGTTTTTT
TRBJ2-1 | 13 | TRBV30 | . | TRBD2 | CAGRLAGYNEQFF | TGTGCCGGTAGACTAGCGGGGTACAATGAGCAGTTCTTC
TRBJ2-3 | 14 | TRBV7-3 | . | . | CASSPLGGTDTQYF | TGTGCCAGCAGCCCCCTAGGGGGCACAGATACGCAGTATTTT
TRBJ2-1 | 14 | TRBV2 | . | . | CASSEGGIGNEQFF | TGTGCCAGCAGTGAAGGAGGGATTGGCAATGAGCAGTTCTTC
TRBJ2-5 | 14 | TRBV10-3 | . | . | CAISDGTGQETQYF | TGTGCCATCAGTGATGGTACAGGACAAGAGACCCAGTACTTC
TRBJ1-2 | 15 | TRBV5-6 | . | . | CASSLYDRRRGGYTF | TGTGCCAGCAGCTTGTACGACAGGCGTAGGGGTGGCTACACCTTC
TRBJ2-7 | 13 | TRBV6-5 | . | . | CASRVGGSYEQYF | TGTGCCAGCCGGGTAGGGGGTTCCTACGAGCAGTACTTC
TRBJ1-2 | 14 | TRBV19 | . | TRBD1 | CASARDSSNYGYTF | TGTGCCAGTGCCAGGGACAGCTCTAACTATGGCTACACCTTC
TRBJ2-3 | 15 | TRBV28 | . | . | CASSFRGLSPGTQYF | TGTGCCAGCAGTTTCAGGGGCCTGAGCCCGGGTACGCAGTATTTT
TRBJ2-7 | 16 | TRBV5-1 | . | . | CASSKDWVRPLGEQYF | TGCGCCAGCAGCAAGGACTGGGTTCGTCCTCTTGGTGAGCAGTACTTC
TRBJ2-1 | 14 | TRBV10-3 | . | TRBD1 | CAIKTGSTHNEQFF | TGTGCCATTAAGACAGGGTCAACACACAATGAGCAGTTCTTC
TRBJ2-5 | 14 | TRBV5-1 | . | TRBD2 | CASSYTGGEETQYF | TGCGCCAGCAGCTACACCGGGGGGGAAGAGACCCAGTACTTC
TRBJ2-5 | 14 | TRBV30 | . | . | CAWSVPRLMETQYF | TGTGCCTGGAGTGTACCAAGACTCATGGAGACCCAGTACTTC
TRBJ1-1 | 15 | TRBV5-1 | . | . | CASSDLTGPNTEAFF | TGCGCCAGCAGCGACTTGACAGGACCGAACACTGAAGCTTTCTTT
TRBJ2-7 | 16 | TRBV5-1 | . | . | CASSQHPGQGMYEQYF | TGCGCCAGCAGCCAACACCCCGGGCAGGGGATGTACGAGCAGTACTTC
TRBJ2-1 | 16 | TRBV28 | . | . | CASSPRGQVGGNEQFF | TGTGCCAGCAGTCCCCGAGGGCAGGTCGGGGGCAATGAGCAGTTCTTC
TRBJ2-2 | 15 | TRBV29-1 | . | TRBD2 | CSVRSGSVVAGELFF | TGCAGCGTTAGAAGCGGGAGTGTGGTCGCCGGGGAGCTGTTTTTT
TRBJ2-5 | 15 | TRBV10-2 | . | TRBD2 | CASSVVTSGKETQYF | TGCGCCAGCAGTGTGGTGACTAGCGGGAAAGAGACCCAGTACTTC
TRBJ2-2 | 17 | TRBV15 | . | TRBD2 | CATSRDTGTSNTGELFF | TGTGCCACCAGCAGGGATACCGGGACTAGCAACACCGGGGAGCTGTTTTTT
TRBJ1-6 | 15 | TRBV4-2 | . | . | CASSQDQAGNSPLRF | TGTGCCAGCAGCCAAGACCAAGCAGGGAATTCACCCCTCCGCTTT
TRBJ2-2 | 17 | TRBV9 | . | TRBD2 | CASSVVAGGLGTGELFF | TGTGCCAGCAGCGTAGTCGCGGGAGGGCTGGGCACCGGGGAGCTGTTTTTT
TRBJ2-7 | 15 | TRBV18 | few | TRBD2 | CASSPPASGRYEQYF | TGTGCCAGCTCACCACCGGCTAGCGGGAGATACGAGCAGTACTTC
TRBJ1-5 | 17 | TRBV7-3 | once | . | CASSYAPLAGSNQPQHF | TGTGCCAGCAGTTATGCCCCCCTGGCAGGGAGCAATCAGCCCCAGCATTTT